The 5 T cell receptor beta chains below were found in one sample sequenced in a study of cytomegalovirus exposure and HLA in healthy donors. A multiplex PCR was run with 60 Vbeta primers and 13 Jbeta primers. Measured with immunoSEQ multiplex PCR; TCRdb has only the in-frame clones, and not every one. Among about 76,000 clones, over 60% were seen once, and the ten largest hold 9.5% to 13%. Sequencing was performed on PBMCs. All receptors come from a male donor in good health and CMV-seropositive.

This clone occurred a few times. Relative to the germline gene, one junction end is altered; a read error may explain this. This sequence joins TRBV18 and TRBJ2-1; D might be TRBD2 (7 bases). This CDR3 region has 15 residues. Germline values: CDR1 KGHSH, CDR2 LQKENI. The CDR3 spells CASPPGAGRENEQFF. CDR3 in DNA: TGTGCCAGCCCACCGGGGGCAGGGAGGGAGAATGAGCAGTTCTTC.

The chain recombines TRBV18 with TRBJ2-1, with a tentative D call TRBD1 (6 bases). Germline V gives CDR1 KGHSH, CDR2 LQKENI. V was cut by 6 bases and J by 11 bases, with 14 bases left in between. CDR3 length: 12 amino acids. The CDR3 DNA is TGTGCCAGCTCTACAAACCGGGACAAGCAGTTCTTC. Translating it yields CASSTNRDKQFF.

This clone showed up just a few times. DNA for the CDR3: TGTGCCAGTAGTATAGGGACAGAAGAGGTTTTCTTT. Amino acids: CASSIGTEEVFF. The chain employs TRBV19 and TRBJ1-1; perhaps TRBD1 as D (6 bases). Germline CDR1 is LNHDA and CDR2 is SQIVND (reference sequence). The CDR3 consists of 12 residues. Between the trimmed V and J ends, which lost 1 base and 13 bases, there was a span of 13 bases.

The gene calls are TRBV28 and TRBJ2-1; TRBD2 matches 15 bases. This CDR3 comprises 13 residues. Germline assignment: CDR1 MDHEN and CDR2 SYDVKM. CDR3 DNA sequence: TGTGCATTGGCCGGGACTAGCGGGAGGGAGCAGTTCTTC. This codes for CALAGTSGREQFF.

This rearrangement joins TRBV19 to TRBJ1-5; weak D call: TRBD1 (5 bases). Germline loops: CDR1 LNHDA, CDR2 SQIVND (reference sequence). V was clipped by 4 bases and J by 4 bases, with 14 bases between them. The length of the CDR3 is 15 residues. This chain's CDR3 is CASSTRHRINQPQHF. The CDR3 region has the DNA TGTGCCAGTAGTACACGGCACAGGATTAATCAGCCCCAGCATTTT.